Below, 28 T cell receptor beta chains from the same sample are listed, as sequenced in a study of PD-L1 blockade in urothelial cancer. Only in-frame clones appear in the TCRdb table, and some are missing; sequencing was by immunoSEQ multiplex PCR. The repertoire holds roughly 30,000 clones, with roughly nine tenths as singletons. Time point here: peripheral blood 6 weeks after treatment start. Sequencing used PBMCs, obtained around atezolizumab (anti-PD-L1) treatment. The source is a man older than 75 with urothelial cancer.

This clone has more than one count but fewer than ten. This CDR3 reads CASSGAPEDTQYF. The CDR3 DNA follows: TGTGCCAGCAGTGGGGCCCCAGAGGATACGCAGTATTTT. The chain has TRBV6-4 and TRBJ2-3, with D hard to call. The CDR3 has 13 residues. Germline CDR1 reads MRHNA; CDR2 reads SNTAGT. V was pared by 4 bases and J by 6 bases, with 11 bases between.

DNA of the CDR3: TGTGCCAGTAGTATAAAGGGACAGGGGGCCTACGAGCAGTACTTC. It translates to CASSIKGQGAYEQYF. This chain links TRBV19 with TRBJ2-7; TRBD1 matches 11 bases. V trimming: 2 bases; J trimming: 2 bases; junction bases outside the gene matches: 2. The CDR3 contains 15 residues. Germline V gene sequence: CDR1 LNHDA, CDR2 SQIVND (reference sequence).

This sequence joins TRBV10-3 and TRBJ2-3; 13 bases map to TRBD2. Trimming removed 0 bases from V and 2 bases from J; junction bases left unmatched: 8. The CDR3 totals 19 residues. Germline CDR1 reads ENHRY; CDR2 reads SYGVKD. The CDR3 spells CAISESKLGLAGITDTQYF. CDR3 nucleotide sequence: TGTGCCATCAGTGAGTCTAAACTGGGACTAGCGGGGATCACAGATACGCAGTATTTT.

The chain employs TRBV19 and TRBJ2-7, with 8 bases lining up with TRBD2. CDR1 and CDR2 (germline): LNHDA, SQIVND (reference sequence). The CDR3 runs 15 residues. V lost 5 bases to trimming and J lost 0 bases; unmatched junction nucleotides: 6. This CDR3 is CASSDLAGNSYEQYF. Here the CDR3 DNA reads TGTGCCAGTAGTGACTTAGCGGGAAACTCCTACGAGCAGTACTTC. The whole variable domain, filled in from reference TRBV19 and TRBJ2-7, reads DGGITQSPKYLFRKEGQNVTLSCEQNLNHDAMYWYRQDPGQGLRLIYYSQIVNDFQKGDIAEGYSVSREKKESFPLTVTSAQKNPTAFYLCASSDLAGNSYEQYFGPGTRLTVT.

The table lists this clone with a count of one. V and J are TRBV30 and TRBJ2-1, with 9 bases identical to TRBD2. From germline, CDR1 is GTSNPN and CDR2 SVGIG (reference sequence). The CDR3 is 16 residues long. J gave up 0 bases and V 3 bases, and 6 bases lay outside the gene matches. CDR3 nucleotides: TGTGCCTGGAGATCGAGGACTAGCGTCTCCTACAATGAGCAGTTCTTC. This sequence encodes CAWRSRTSVSYNEQFF.

V usage is TRBV2 and J usage is TRBJ2-1, with 7 bases aligning to TRBD2. CDR1 is SNHLY, CDR2 FYNNEI, per germline. V lost 3 bases to trimming and J lost 7 bases; unmatched junction nucleotides: 15. This CDR3 spans 17 amino acids. Here the CDR3 reads CASSDILGTMEGNEQFF. CDR3 bases: TGTGCCAGCAGTGATATCCTTGGGACTATGGAGGGGAATGAGCAGTTCTTC.

The rearrangement links TRBV2 to TRBJ2-5; no clear D. The CDR3 is 12 residues long. The V end was cut by 3 bases, the J end by 5 bases, with 7 bases between. The V gene's germline CDR1 is SNHLY and CDR2 FYNNEI. The CDR3 is CASSDVRETQYF. The CDR3 bases are TGTGCCAGCAGTGATGTGAGGGAGACCCAGTACTTC.

CDR3 DNA: TGCGCCAGCAGCGGCGGGACAGGGCAAGGTGAAAAACTGTTTTTT. Its translation: CASSGGTGQGEKLFF. This rearrangement joins TRBV5-1 to TRBJ1-4, with 9 bases aligning to TRBD1. CDR3 length equals 15 residues. V was clipped by 4 bases and J by 7 bases; unmatched bases: 8. Germline V gene sequence: CDR1 SGHRS, CDR2 YFSETQ.

The rearrangement links TRBV7-8 to TRBJ1-5; no clear D. Trimming took 1 base from V and 3 from J, leaving 7 bases between them. This CDR3 is built from 14 residues. Germline CDR1 and CDR2: SGHVS and FQNEAQ. The CDR3 loop reads CASSLGQINQPQHF. The CDR3 DNA sequence: TGTGCCAGCAGCTTAGGTCAGATCAATCAGCCCCAGCATTTT.

The V gene is TRBV28, the J gene TRBJ2-3, with 9 bases fitting TRBD1. The CDR3 consists of 16 residues. V lost 5 bases and J lost 3; bases outside the gene matches: 9. Germline V gene data show CDR1 as MDHEN and CDR2 as SYDVKM. The CDR3 DNA follows: TGTGCCAGCAGTCCTACAGGGGGCTGGCAGACAGATACGCAGTATTTT. Its translation is CASSPTGGWQTDTQYF.

The V call is TRBV29-1, the J call TRBJ1-1; no firm D call. This CDR3 has 11 amino acids. Trimming left V 3 bases short and J 2 bases short, with 4 bases between. Germline V gene lookup returns CDR1 SQVTM and CDR2 ANQGSEA. CDR3 in amino acids: CSVDGNTEAFF. In DNA, the CDR3 is TGCAGCGTTGACGGTAACACTGAAGCTTTCTTT.

V is TRBV9 and J is TRBJ2-5, with 11 bases identical to TRBD2. The CDR3 length is 15 residues. After removal of 6 bases from V and 1 base from J, the junction contained 5 bases not matched to a gene. Germline V gene lookup returns CDR1 SGDLS and CDR2 YYNGEE. As DNA, the CDR3 is TGTGCCAGCACCCTAGCGGGAGGATTCCAAGAGACCCAGTACTTC. Translated, it gives CASTLAGGFQETQYF.

The chain employs TRBV7-9 and TRBJ2-5; TRBD1 aligns across 8 bases. Trimming cost V 4 bases and J 2 bases; bases outside gene matches: 6. The germline V gene encodes CDR1 SEHNR and CDR2 FQNEAQ (reference sequence). The CDR3 runs 15 residues. CDR3 loop: CASSSWDRKQETQYF. The CDR3 DNA sequence: TGTGCCAGCAGCTCCTGGGACAGGAAACAAGAGACCCAGTACTTC.

The genes are TRBV11-2 and TRBJ2-5; 9 bases are a match to TRBD1. Germline CDR1 is SGHAT and CDR2 is FQNNGV. This CDR3 comprises 15 residues. V lost 8 bases to trimming and J lost 1 base; unmatched junction nucleotides: 8. CDR3 sequence (DNA): TGTGCCAGCTCCCGACTGGACAGGGGCCAAGAGACCCAGTACTTC. Its protein is CASSRLDRGQETQYF.

The J gene is TRBJ1-5, the V gene TRBV19, with 8 positions matching TRBD1. Germline loops: CDR1 LNHDA, CDR2 SQIVND (reference sequence). The CDR3 runs to 19 residues. Germline trimming cut 2 bases from V and 2 bases from J; bases unmatched to any gene: 14. The DNA for the CDR3 is TGTGCCAGTAGTATAAGGGGACAGGCACCCTTGGGGGGCAATCAGCCCCAGCATTTT. It codes for CASSIRGQAPLGGNQPQHF.

CDR3 protein: CASSLFGRSTDTQYF. Written as DNA, the CDR3 is TGCGCCAGCAGCTTGTTTGGCCGATCCACAGATACGCAGTATTTT. The chain has TRBV5-1 and TRBJ2-3; D gene uncertain. Germline lookup yields CDR1 SGHRS and CDR2 YFSETQ. The V and J ends lost 1 base and 2 bases respectively, with 11 bases between them. The CDR3 covers 15 residues.

The chain combines TRBV1 with TRBJ2-1; TRBD2 is the table's D call and was not checked against the DNA. TRBV1 is assigned pseudogene status. The CDR3 totals 20 residues. CDR3 nucleotide sequence: TGCACCAGCAGCCTCCCCCCCGGGGCTAGCGGGGCCAAATCCTACAATGAGCAGTTCTTC. Its translation: CTSSLPPGASGAKSYNEQFF.

The chain carries TRBV4-3 and TRBJ1-2, with 7 bases lining up with TRBD1. CDR1 is LGHNA, CDR2 YSLEER, per germline. V shed 1 base, J shed 6 bases, and the junction held 8 bases outside the gene matches. This CDR3 is 15 amino acids long. The CDR3 here is CASSQGPDRVHGYTF. CDR3 in DNA: TGCGCCAGCAGCCAAGGACCCGACAGGGTACATGGCTACACCTTC.

The chain is built from TRBV28 and TRBJ1-2, with TRBD1 matching 7 bases. Unmatched junction bases numbered 6, after V lost 2 bases and J lost 6 bases. The germline gives CDR1 MDHEN, CDR2 SYDVKM. The CDR3 length is 14 residues. The CDR3 loop reads CASSLPQGGDGYTF. The DNA for the CDR3 is TGTGCCAGCAGTTTACCCCAGGGGGGCGATGGCTACACCTTC.

The chain recombines TRBV5-4 with TRBJ2-3; 8 bases line up with TRBD2. V dropped 4 bases and J dropped 0; count of bases not matched to a gene: 4. Germline lookup yields CDR1 SGHNT and CDR2 YYREEE (reference sequence). CDR3 length equals 15 residues. The CDR3 is CASSQTSGSTDTQYF. The CDR3 nucleotides read TGTGCCAGCAGCCAAACTAGCGGTAGCACAGATACGCAGTATTTT.

The chain joins TRBV11-2 to TRBJ2-2; possible D gene TRBD2, 6 bases. V was pared by 0 bases and J by 5 bases, with 10 bases between. The germline V gene encodes CDR1 SGHAT and CDR2 FQNNGV. This CDR3 has 15 residues. For the CDR3, the DNA is TGTGCCAGCAGCTTAGAGCAACTAGCAACCGGGGAGCTGTTTTTT. Amino acids: CASSLEQLATGELFF.

This clone was seen only a few times. The chain joins TRBV4-3 to TRBJ2-6; 7 bases agree with TRBD2. CDR1 LGHNA and CDR2 YSLEER come from the germline V gene. This CDR3 comprises 19 residues. V shed 3 bases, J shed 4 bases, and the junction held 15 bases outside the gene matches. The CDR3, as DNA: TGCGCCAGCAGCCATCGCGGGGGTTCGAATGACTGGGGGGCCAACGTCCTGACTTTC. Protein sequence: CASSHRGGSNDWGANVLTF.

The V call is TRBV5-1, the J call TRBJ2-5; 14 bases line up with TRBD2. This CDR3 region has 15 residues. V gave up 9 bases and J gave up 5 bases; unmatched junction bases: 9. Germline V gene sequence: CDR1 SGHRS, CDR2 YFSETQ. This CDR3 is CATTSGRAQTETQYF. The CDR3 nucleotides read TGCGCCACGACTAGCGGGAGGGCCCAGACGGAGACCCAGTACTTC.

The V gene is TRBV7-2, the J gene TRBJ2-1; 15 bases map to TRBD2. V lost 5 bases to trimming and J lost 6 bases; unmatched junction nucleotides: 5. The CDR3 covers 16 residues. Germline V lookup: CDR1 SGHTA, CDR2 FQGNSA. As DNA, the CDR3 is TGTGCCAGCAGCCCGCCGGGACTAGCGGGAGGCAATGAGCAGTTCTTC. Its translation: CASSPPGLAGGNEQFF.

The chain recombines TRBV28 with TRBJ2-5; 9 nucleotides agree with TRBD2. In germline, CDR1 is MDHEN, CDR2 SYDVKM. The length of the CDR3 is 15 residues. Trimming removed 5 bases from V and 4 bases from J; junction bases left unmatched: 8. DNA of the CDR3: TGTGCCAGCAGTCGGGTTGAACTAGCGGGAGAGACCCAGTACTTC. Amino acids: CASSRVELAGETQYF.

The rearrangement joins TRBV7-2 to TRBJ2-4, with D possibly matching TRBD1 (6 bases). Trimming removed 5 bases from V and 12 bases from J, with 26 bases in between. CDR3 size: 16 residues. The germline V gene has CDR1 SGHTA and CDR2 FQGNSA. CDR3 residues: CASSTQGTFRVRAQYF. In DNA, the CDR3 is TGTGCCAGCAGCACTCAAGGGACATTTCGAGTTCGAGCTCAGTACTTC. Using reference TRBV7-2 and TRBJ2-4 for the parts outside the CDR3, the full variable domain is GAGVSQSPSNKVTEKGKDVELRCDPISGHTALYWYRQSLGQGLEFLIYFQGNSAPDKSGLPSDRFSAERTGGSVSTLTIQRTQQEDSAVYLCASSTQGTFRVRAQYFGAGTRLSVL.

This clone has a single count. J is TRBJ2-5 and V is TRBV19, with 8 bases identical to TRBD1. The CDR3 totals 14 residues. The ends lost 5 bases at V and 2 bases at J; junction bases unmatched: 4. Germline CDR1 and CDR2: LNHDA and SQIVND (reference sequence). The CDR3: CASSVRQGQETQYF. CDR3 DNA sequence: TGTGCCAGTAGTGTCCGACAGGGGCAAGAGACCCAGTACTTC.

This clone was counted between two and nine times. The V gene is TRBV5-8, the J gene TRBJ2-3; TRBD2 is a possible D gene (5 bases). The CDR3 has 15 amino acids. The germline V and J ends were trimmed by 3 bases and 9 bases, with 20 bases remaining between them. Looked up from germline, CDR1 is SGHTS and CDR2 is YDEGEE. CDR3 in DNA: TGTGCCAGCAGCTCGGACTTGGGGTTGCAAACGACGCAGTATTTT. Its protein product is CASSSDLGLQTTQYF.